This T cell receptor (beta chain) came from a study of blood T cell repertoires in COVID-19. Study background: Sources were T cells, B-cell-depleted T cells, or PBMCs; the material itself was cDNA or gDNA.

Germline CDR1 reads SNHLY; CDR2 reads FYNNEI. V was clipped by 7 bases and J by 1 base; unmatched bases: 3. The CDR3 runs to 13 residues. The method was immunoSEQ multiplex PCR; TCRdb's version includes in-frame clones alone and lacks a portion of them. This sample has fewer than 350,000 clones, with about 87% found just once. This receptor was identified in a woman in her thirties with COVID-19, enrolled during active disease. Input material: peripheral blood. The chain uses TRBV2 and TRBJ2-5, with TRBD2 matching over 7 bases. The CDR3 region is CASTGTTQETQYF. As DNA, the CDR3 is TGTGCCAGCACCGGGACTACCCAAGAGACCCAGTACTTC. The entire variable domain, with the rest obtained from reference TRBV2 and TRBJ2-5, is as follows: EPEVTQTPSHQVTQMGQEVILRCVPISNHLYFYWYRQILGQKVEFLVSFYNNEISEKSEIFDDQFSVERPDGSNFTLKIRSTKLEDSAMYFCASTGTTQETQYFGPGTRLLVL.